The 16 T cell receptor beta chains presented below share a single source sample, sequenced in a study of T cell responses to AZD1222 COVID-19 vaccine. Some clones are missing from TCRdb's copy, which holds only in-frame ones; the method was immunoSEQ multiplex PCR. Counted here are tens of thousands of clones, 92% occurring once; the ten biggest clones make up approximately 5.6%. The sample here was peripheral blood, taken on day 0 of AZD1222 vaccination. The receptors were gathered from an adult in good health.

This clone was detected once. The DNA for the CDR3 is TGCGGCAGTCCCGCCAAAAACATTCAGTACTTC. It codes for CGSPAKNIQYF. V gene TRBV20-1 combines with J gene TRBJ2-4; no reliable D call. CDR1 is DFQATT, CDR2 SNEGSKA, per germline (reference sequence). The CDR3 covers 11 residues.

The rearrangement uses TRBV28 and TRBJ2-2; D remains unclear. The germline V gene has CDR1 MDHEN and CDR2 SYDVKM. This CDR3 has 11 residues. V lost 7 bases to trimming and J lost 7 bases, with 7 bases between them. The CDR3 DNA sequence: TGTGCCAGCACCGCAGGCGGGGAGCTGTTTTTT. Its translation is CASTAGGELFF.

V is TRBV7-6 and J is TRBJ1-3; 7 bases fit TRBD1. CDR1 is SGHVS, CDR2 FNYEAQ, per germline. The CDR3 has 17 amino acids. Unmatched junction bases numbered 10, after V lost 4 bases and J lost 1 base. CDR3 region: CASSYDRTGSSGNTIYF. In DNA, the CDR3 is TGTGCCAGCAGCTACGATCGGACAGGCTCTTCTGGAAACACCATATATTTT.

The V call is TRBV9, the J call TRBJ1-4; D possibly corresponds to TRBD1 (5 bases). CDR3 length: 16 residues. Germline V CDR1 and CDR2: SGDLS, YYNGEE. The V gene lost 1 base and the J gene lost 6 bases, with 16 bases spanning the gap. This CDR3 reads CASSVRAGQGYEKLFF. CDR3 nucleotides: TGTGCCAGCAGCGTAAGGGCGGGGCAAGGTTATGAAAAACTGTTTTTT.

The chain links TRBV27 to TRBJ2-7, with 10 bases that match TRBD2. Germline CDR1 is MNHEY and CDR2 is SMNVEV (reference sequence). Trimming removed 8 bases from V and 1 base from J; junction bases left unmatched: 5. The CDR3 has 14 residues. The CDR3 DNA sequence: TGTGCCAGCGCCGGGACTAGCGCATCCTACGAGCAGTACTTC. It encodes CASAGTSASYEQYF.

The rearrangement links TRBV2 to TRBJ2-1, with a weak D call TRBD1 (5 bases). Looked up from germline, CDR1 is SNHLY and CDR2 is FYNNEI. The V gene lost 8 bases and the J gene lost 0 bases, with 11 bases spanning the gap. The CDR3 extends over 14 amino acids. Here the CDR3 DNA reads TGTGCCAGCGGGGCGTCGAGCTCCTACAATGAGCAGTTCTTC. It translates to CASGASSSYNEQFF.

The chain recombines TRBV10-3 with TRBJ2-1, with TRBD2 identical over 7 bases. The CDR3 is 15 amino acids. Germline V gene lookup returns CDR1 ENHRY and CDR2 SYGVKD. V was pared by 10 bases and J by 3 bases, with 12 bases of the junction left unmatched. CDR3 protein: CASSLKAGIYNEQFF. The CDR3 DNA is TGTGCCAGCTCATTGAAAGCGGGGATCTACAATGAGCAGTTCTTC.

The genes are TRBV7-2 and TRBJ2-7; D may be TRBD1 (6 bases). V lost 1 base to trimming and J lost 5 bases, with 9 bases between them. The CDR3 loop spans 13 amino acids. From germline, CDR1 is SGHTA and CDR2 FQGNSA. The CDR3 sequence is CASSLVQGHEQYF. CDR3 nucleotides: TGTGCCAGCAGCTTAGTACAGGGTCACGAGCAGTACTTC.

This chain uses TRBV20-1 with TRBJ2-7; D is ambiguous. CDR1 DFQATT and CDR2 SNEGSKA come from the germline V gene (reference sequence). V was cut by 3 bases and J by 1 base, with 22 bases left in between. The length of the CDR3 is 17 residues. The CDR3 region is CSASWAVIGADSYEQYF. The CDR3 DNA sequence: TGCAGTGCTAGTTGGGCGGTGATCGGTGCAGATTCCTACGAGCAGTACTTC.

The chain joins TRBV2 to TRBJ2-1; 8 nucleotides match TRBD2. Germline CDR1 reads SNHLY; CDR2 reads FYNNEI. Losses at the gene ends were 5 bases for V and 0 bases for J; bases not matched to a gene: 12. The CDR3 length is 18 residues. CDR3 loop: CASSRRSGSLSSYNEQFF. The CDR3 nucleotides read TGTGCCAGCAGTCGGAGAAGCGGGAGCCTGAGCTCCTACAATGAGCAGTTCTTC. Filled out from reference TRBV2 and TRBJ2-1, the complete variable domain reads EPEVTQTPSHQVTQMGQEVILRCVPISNHLYFYWYRQILGQKVEFLVSFYNNEISEKSEIFDDQFSVERPDGSNFTLKIRSTKLEDSAMYFCASSRRSGSLSSYNEQFFGPGTRLTVL.

This clone was recorded a few times. This chain uses TRBV4-2 with TRBJ1-4, with D possibly TRBD1 on 5 matching bases. The CDR3 runs 15 residues. V lost 0 bases and J lost 3, with 8 bases in between. CDR1 is LGHNA, CDR2 YNFKEQ, per germline. This CDR3 reads CASSQELGPNEKLFF. CDR3 DNA: TGTGCCAGCAGCCAAGAGTTGGGGCCTAATGAAAAACTGTTTTTT.

The chain couples TRBV9 to TRBJ2-3; D gene ambiguous. Germline V gives CDR1 SGDLS, CDR2 YYNGEE. V lost 0 bases, J lost 6 bases, and 17 bases lay in between. The CDR3 runs 16 residues. CDR3 sequence reads: CASSVAGDLLLDTQYF. In nucleotides, the CDR3 is TGTGCCAGCAGCGTAGCCGGCGACCTGCTTTTGGATACGCAGTATTTT.

The chain has TRBV6-6 and TRBJ1-6; the match to TRBD1 covers 7 bases. The trim removed 5 bases at V and 10 bases at J, leaving 17 bases unmatched. Germline V gives CDR1 MNHNY, CDR2 SVGAGI (reference sequence). This CDR3 is 17 amino acids long. This CDR3 reads CASSQTLSGTAASPLHF. DNA for the CDR3: TGTGCCAGCAGTCAAACGTTGTCCGGGACAGCCGCGTCACCCCTCCACTTT.

The genes are TRBV7-9 and TRBJ2-3; no firm D call. V was pared by 5 bases and J by 14 bases, with 23 bases between. The CDR3 totals 14 residues. Germline lookup yields CDR1 SEHNR and CDR2 FQNEAQ (reference sequence). DNA for the CDR3: TGTGCCAGCAGCGGATCAGGACCCCTCCGACCCTGGTATTTT. Amino acid sequence: CASSGSGPLRPWYF.

The genes are TRBV10-1 and TRBJ1-3; 10 bases align to TRBD1. CDR1 and CDR2 from the germline V gene are WNHNN and SYGVQD (reference sequence). V gave up 6 bases and J gave up 3 bases; unmatched junction bases: 2. The CDR3 has 14 amino acids. In DNA, the CDR3 is TGCGCCAGCAGGGGGACAGGGGTTGGAAACACCATATATTTT. Protein: CASRGTGVGNTIYF.

The chain uses TRBV10-3 and TRBJ1-2, with D maybe TRBD1 (5 bases). This CDR3 has 13 residues. The V and J ends lost 0 bases and 7 bases respectively, with 9 bases between them. The V gene's germline CDR1 is ENHRY and CDR2 SYGVKD. Written as DNA, the CDR3 is TGTGCCATCAGTGAGTCTAGGGGAGCTGGCTACACCTTC. It translates to CAISESRGAGYTF.